What follows is one TCR beta chain and its context. Its antigen is unknown. CDR3 length: 14 amino acids. Germline lookup yields CDR1 MRHNA and CDR2 SNTAGT. V gave up 4 bases and J gave up 2 bases, with 10 bases separating them. Per sample, no less than 5 micrograms of total RNA were extracted. Combining a sample-barcoded 5' primer with a J-beta primer mix, a second PCR ran for roughly 6 to 11 cycles. TCRdb passed the 5' RACE reads through MiXCR, listing each CDR3 protein once. The table has 700,000 or so distinct CDR3 sequences, 35% to 50% seen once. The record originates from a study of blood T cells in healthy people across ages. Notes on the study in general: It was not known whether donors were CMV positive (a possible confounder of expanded clonotype changes). Older age coincided with a roughly linear decline in TCR beta diversity per million T cells. Those diversity estimates obtained from one million T cells were thought to be underestimates.

What was sequenced was blood. This TCR was sampled from an elderly man in good health. This rearrangement joins TRBV6-4 to TRBJ2-3; D remains unclear. This CDR3 is CASSAASATDTQYF. CDR3 coding DNA: TGTGCCAGCAGTGCTGCCAGCGCCACAGATACGCAGTATTTT.